This T cell receptor beta chain was sequenced for a study of persistence of HIV-infected CD4 T cells. To note about this clone: Its specificity is unknown.

Germline CDR1 is MDHEN and CDR2 is SYDVKM. The CDR3 is made up of 13 amino acids. The V end lost 9 bases, the J end lost 4 bases, and 12 bases lay between the germline ends. An overlapping HIV-1 Gag peptide pool stimulated these cells at 0.85 to 1 ug/peptide/mL. CD40L-negative CD69-negative CD45RO-high memory CD4+ T cells were sorted as populations depleted of antigen-responding cells. Anti-CD28/CD49d costimulation, CD40-blocking antibody and enfuvirtide were given to CD8-depleted PBMCs for under 20 hours. Sequencing used immunoSEQ version 4 in survey mode. Produced via immunoSEQ multiplex PCR; TCRdb's table is partial and in-frame only. Of 30,000 to 35,000 clones listed, 80% to 90% are singletons.

The TCR originated in an adult woman with HIV who was CMV-seropositive. The source was CD4+ T cells sorted from PBMCs after approximately 19-hour stimulation, collected from a patient who received antiretroviral therapy. The chain links TRBV28 to TRBJ2-2, with D possibly matching TRBD2 (6 bases). CDR3 DNA: TGTGCCAGTGGGGGGTTGACCACCGGGGAGCTGTTTTTT. Protein product: CASGGLTTGELFF.